Included here is one T cell receptor beta chain sequence, with context. Its specificity is unknown. Time point indicated: persistent/refractory GD, antithyroid drugs over 5 years with positive TRAb. The TCR library was made from RNA extracted from PBMCs. HTBI primers from iRepertoire and Arm-PCR of CDR3 regions yielded the TCR beta libraries. A single record per CDR3 protein comes from TCRdb applying MiXCR to the multiplex PCR reads. The sample shows a few hundred thousand distinct CDR3 sequences, around 22% of them seen only once. The sample originates from a study of regulatory T cells in long-lasting Graves disease. General study results and limits: Thyroid tissue was not sampled; only peripheral blood was. Persistent disease was characterized by preferential usage of TRBV28, TRBJ1-2 and TRBJ2-5. New patients shared roughly 1,000 public clonotypes, fewer than the approximately 3,000 shared by persistent patients.

Germline loops: CDR1 SGHRS, CDR2 YFSETQ. V lost 2 bases and J lost 9, with 15 bases in between. This CDR3 has 15 amino acids. The sample in question was peripheral blood mononuclear cells (PBMCs), obtained when the disease was refractory, from a patient treated with antithyroid drugs. The chain links TRBV5-1 to TRBJ1-6, with D unresolved. The TCR was taken from a female donor with Graves disease. CDR3 sequence: CASSFYDGGGSPLHF. The CDR3 DNA follows: TGCGCCAGCAGCTTCTACGATGGAGGAGGTTCACCCCTCCACTTT.